The T cell receptor beta chain under discussion was sequenced for a study of blood T cell repertoires in COVID-19. The wider study: The United States, Italy and Spain were the sources of the acute and convalescent COVID-19 samples. PBMCs, B-cell-depleted T cells, or T cells provided the cDNA or gDNA that made up the material.

The CDR3 is 18 amino acids. The V and J ends lost 6 bases and 2 bases respectively, with 20 bases between them. Germline V gene lookup returns CDR1 LNHDA and CDR2 SQIVND (reference sequence). Authors' methods: Reference gene primer amplification yielded estimated nucleated cell counts. Data came from immunoSEQ multiplex PCR; TCRdb stores just in-frame clones and leaves some out. Clone size and V and J calls were adopted from that table, with D and trimming inferred from the DNA. The repertoire holds 130,000 to 150,000 clones, 80% to 90% seen once, with less than 2% in the top ten. This chain joins TRBV19 and TRBJ2-6, with D perhaps matching TRBD1 (6 bases). This clonotype originated in a woman in her fifties or sixties with acute or convalescent COVID-19. Sequencing input: peripheral blood. The CDR3 loop reads CASSPIGGTYTGANVLTF. CDR3 coding DNA: TGTGCCAGTAGCCCGATAGGGGGTACGTATACTGGGGCCAACGTCCTGACTTTC.